This T cell receptor (beta chain) originates from a study of cytomegalovirus exposure and HLA in healthy donors. As for the study in general: HLA-typed donors were the source of about 85 million unique TCRs held in an early data release.

This PCR relied on a set of 60 Vbeta primers and 13 Jbeta primers. Repertoires were generated with immunoSEQ multiplex PCR, while TCRdb's copy carries only in-frame clones and drops some. The table lists under 200,000 clones, over 65% of them singletons. Study-wide results and caveats: The authors judged a highly shared variant cluster likely a sequencing artifact.

The CDR3 totals 14 residues. Trimming removed 5 bases from V and 6 bases from J; junction bases left unmatched: 9. The germline V gene has CDR1 MNHNY and CDR2 SVGAGI (reference sequence). This clone has a handful of counts. Its cognate antigen is unknown. This chain joins TRBV6-6 and TRBJ2-5, with TRBD2 matching over 7 bases. The TCR sequence derives from a woman under 40 in good health and CMV-seronegative. The material sequenced was PBMCs. CDR3 nucleotides: TGTGCCAGCAGTCGGAGCGGGGCCCGAAAGACCCAGTACTTC. It yields the protein CASSRSGARKTQYF.